Included here is one TCR beta chain sequence, with context. The data stem from a study of beta chain features in type 1 diabetes. Study details: Comparable age, gender and cell yields were observed in patients relative to healthy donors.

Between the trimmed V and J ends, which lost 0 bases and 5 bases, there was a span of 11 bases. Germline-derived CDR1 and CDR2 are SGHRS and YFSETQ. The CDR3 has 15 amino acids. The study reverse transcribed the entire isolated RNA, so it sequenced expressed TCRB transcripts. This table comes from immunoSEQ multiplex PCR, and its TCRdb copy is limited to in-frame clones, with some not included. Of about 930,000 clones listed, 15% to 20% are singletons. The TCR sequence derives from a woman younger than 30 in good health. The source material was naive CD4+ T cells from blood. V is TRBV5-1 and J is TRBJ2-2; no clear D. CDR3 sequence: CASSLDAVVTGELFF. The CDR3 DNA reads TGCGCCAGCAGCTTGGACGCTGTTGTTACCGGGGAGCTGTTTTTT.